This TCR beta chain was recorded in a study of T cells after posttransplantation cyclophosphamide. Clones were sequenced by immunoSEQ multiplex PCR, and TCRdb holds only the in-frame ones, with some missing. The table shows some 66,000 clones, with roughly 95% occurring only once. Germline V lookup: CDR1 GTSNPN, CDR2 SVGIG (reference sequence). V lost 4 bases to trimming and J lost 2 bases, with 3 bases between them. CDR3 length equals 11 residues. Sequencing was done on a sample of PBMCs. This receptor was identified in a woman aged 25-40 years in good health and a related stem cell transplant donor. The V gene is TRBV30, the J gene TRBJ1-3; D uncertain. DNA of the CDR3: TGTGCCTGGACAGCTGGAAACACCATATATTTT. It encodes CAWTAGNTIYF.